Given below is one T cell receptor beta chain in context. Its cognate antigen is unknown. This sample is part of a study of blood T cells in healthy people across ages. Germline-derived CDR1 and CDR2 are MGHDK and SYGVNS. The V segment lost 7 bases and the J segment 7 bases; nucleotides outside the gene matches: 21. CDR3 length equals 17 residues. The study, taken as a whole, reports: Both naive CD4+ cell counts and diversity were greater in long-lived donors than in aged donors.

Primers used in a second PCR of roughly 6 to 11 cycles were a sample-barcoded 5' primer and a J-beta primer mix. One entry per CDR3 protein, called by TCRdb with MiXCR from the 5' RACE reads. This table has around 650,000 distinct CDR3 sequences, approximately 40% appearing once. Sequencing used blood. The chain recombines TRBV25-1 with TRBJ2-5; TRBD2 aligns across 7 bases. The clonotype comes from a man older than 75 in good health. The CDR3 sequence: CASTETAGRAGQRTQYF. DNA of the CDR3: TGTGCCAGCACTGAGACAGCAGGACGAGCGGGGCAAAGGACCCAGTACTTC.